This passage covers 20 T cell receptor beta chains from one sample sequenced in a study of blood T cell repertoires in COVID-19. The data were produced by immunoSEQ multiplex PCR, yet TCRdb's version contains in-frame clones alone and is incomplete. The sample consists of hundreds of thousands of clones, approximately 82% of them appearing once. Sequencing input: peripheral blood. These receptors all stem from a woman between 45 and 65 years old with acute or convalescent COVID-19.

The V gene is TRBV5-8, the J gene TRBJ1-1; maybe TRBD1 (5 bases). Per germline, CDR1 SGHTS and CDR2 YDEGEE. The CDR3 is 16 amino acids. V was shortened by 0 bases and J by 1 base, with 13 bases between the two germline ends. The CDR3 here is CASSLALVTGNTEAFF. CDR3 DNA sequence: TGTGCCAGCAGCTTGGCCCTAGTTACAGGGAACACTGAAGCTTTCTTT.

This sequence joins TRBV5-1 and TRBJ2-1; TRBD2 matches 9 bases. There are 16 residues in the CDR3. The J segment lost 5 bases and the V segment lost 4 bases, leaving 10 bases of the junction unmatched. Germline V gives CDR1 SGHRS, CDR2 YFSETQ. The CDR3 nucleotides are TGCGCCAGCAGCCCCACGACTAGCGGAGTAGACAATGAGCAGTTCTTC. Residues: CASSPTTSGVDNEQFF.

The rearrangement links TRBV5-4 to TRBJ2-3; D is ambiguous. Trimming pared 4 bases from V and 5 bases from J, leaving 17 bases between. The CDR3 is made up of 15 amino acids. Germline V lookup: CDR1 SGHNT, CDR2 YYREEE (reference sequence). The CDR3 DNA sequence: TGTGCCAGCAGCCCCGACACGGTGGCCCTAGATACGCAGTATTTT. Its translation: CASSPDTVALDTQYF. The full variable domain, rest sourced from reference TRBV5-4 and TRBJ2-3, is ETGVTQSPTHLIKTRGQQVTLRCSSQSGHNTVSWYQQALGQGPQFIFQYYREEENGRGNFPPRFSGLQFPNYSSELNVNALELDDSALYLCASSPDTVALDTQYFGPGTRLTVL.

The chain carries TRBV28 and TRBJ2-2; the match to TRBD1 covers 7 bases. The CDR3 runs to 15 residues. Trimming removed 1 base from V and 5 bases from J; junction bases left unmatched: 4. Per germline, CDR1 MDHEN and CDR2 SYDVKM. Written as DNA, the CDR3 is TGTGCCAGCAGTTTATTAACAGGGGAAACCGGGGAGCTGTTTTTT. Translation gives CASSLLTGETGELFF.

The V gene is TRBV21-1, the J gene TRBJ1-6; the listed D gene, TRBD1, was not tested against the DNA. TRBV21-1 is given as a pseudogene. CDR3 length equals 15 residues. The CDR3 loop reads CASSRDSSYNSPLHF. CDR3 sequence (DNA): TGTGCCAGCAGCAGGGACAGCTCCTATAATTCACCCCTCCACTTT.

The CDR3 DNA sequence: TGTGCCAGTAGTATCGACAGGGTTGATGAGCAGTTCTTC. It encodes CASSIDRVDEQFF. The J gene is TRBJ2-1, the V gene TRBV19; TRBD1 matches at 7 bases. CDR1 and CDR2 from the germline V gene are LNHDA and SQIVND (reference sequence). The junction had 4 bases not matched to a gene; V was cut back by 3 bases and J by 8 bases. This CDR3 has 13 residues.

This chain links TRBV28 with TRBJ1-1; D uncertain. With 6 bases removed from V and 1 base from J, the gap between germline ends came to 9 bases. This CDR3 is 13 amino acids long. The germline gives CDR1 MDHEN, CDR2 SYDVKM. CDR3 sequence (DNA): TGTGCCAGCAGCACATACACGAACACTGAAGCTTTCTTT. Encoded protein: CASSTYTNTEAFF.

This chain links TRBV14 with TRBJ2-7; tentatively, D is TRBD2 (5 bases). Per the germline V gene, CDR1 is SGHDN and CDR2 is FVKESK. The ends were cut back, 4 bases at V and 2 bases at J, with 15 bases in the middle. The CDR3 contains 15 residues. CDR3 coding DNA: TGTGCCAGCAGCCCCTATCTCGGGATCGCCTACGAGCAGTACTTC. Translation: CASSPYLGIAYEQYF.

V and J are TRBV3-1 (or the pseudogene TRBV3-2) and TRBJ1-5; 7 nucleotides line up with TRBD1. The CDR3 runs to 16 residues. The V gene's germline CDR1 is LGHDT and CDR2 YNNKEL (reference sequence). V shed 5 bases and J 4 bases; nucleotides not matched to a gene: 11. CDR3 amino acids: CASSFGRGQYNQPQHF. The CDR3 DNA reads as TGTGCCAGCAGCTTCGGGAGGGGACAGTATAATCAGCCCCAGCATTTT.

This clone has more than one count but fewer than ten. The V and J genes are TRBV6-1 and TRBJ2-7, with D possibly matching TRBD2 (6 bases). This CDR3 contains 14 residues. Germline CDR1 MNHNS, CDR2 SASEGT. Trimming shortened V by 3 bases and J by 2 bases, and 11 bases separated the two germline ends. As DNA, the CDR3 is TGTGCCAGCAGTGATACGACTAGGACCTACGAGCAGTACTTC. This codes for CASSDTTRTYEQYF.

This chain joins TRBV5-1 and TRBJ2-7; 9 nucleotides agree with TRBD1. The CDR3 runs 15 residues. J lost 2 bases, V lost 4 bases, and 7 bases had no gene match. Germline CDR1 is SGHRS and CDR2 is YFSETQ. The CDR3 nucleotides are TGCGCCAGCAGCACCGGACAGGGGATCACCTACGAGCAGTACTTC. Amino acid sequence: CASSTGQGITYEQYF.

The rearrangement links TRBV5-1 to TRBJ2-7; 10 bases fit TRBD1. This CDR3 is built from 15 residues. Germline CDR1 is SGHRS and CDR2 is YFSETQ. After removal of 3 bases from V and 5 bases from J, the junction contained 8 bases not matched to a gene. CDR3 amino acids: CASSSWTGGRNEQYF. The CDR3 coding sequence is TGCGCCAGCAGCTCCTGGACAGGGGGAAGAAACGAGCAGTACTTC.

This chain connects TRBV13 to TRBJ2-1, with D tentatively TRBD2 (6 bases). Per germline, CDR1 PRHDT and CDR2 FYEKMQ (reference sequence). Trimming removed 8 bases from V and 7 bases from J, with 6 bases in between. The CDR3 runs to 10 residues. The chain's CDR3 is CASGGNEQFF. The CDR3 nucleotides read TGTGCCAGCGGGGGGAATGAGCAGTTCTTC.

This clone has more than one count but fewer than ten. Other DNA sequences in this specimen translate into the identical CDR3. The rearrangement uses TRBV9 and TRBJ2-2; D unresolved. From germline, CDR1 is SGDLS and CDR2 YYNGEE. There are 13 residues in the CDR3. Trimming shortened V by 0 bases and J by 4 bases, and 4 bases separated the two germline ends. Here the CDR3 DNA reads TGTGCCAGCAGCGTAGATCTCACCGGGGAGCTGTTTTTT. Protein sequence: CASSVDLTGELFF.

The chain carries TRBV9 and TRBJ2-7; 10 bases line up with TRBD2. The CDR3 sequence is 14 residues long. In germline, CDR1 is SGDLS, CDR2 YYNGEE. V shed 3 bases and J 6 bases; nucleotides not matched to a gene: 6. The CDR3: CASSDSGRGLEQYF. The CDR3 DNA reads TGTGCCAGCAGCGACAGCGGGAGGGGTCTCGAGCAGTACTTC.

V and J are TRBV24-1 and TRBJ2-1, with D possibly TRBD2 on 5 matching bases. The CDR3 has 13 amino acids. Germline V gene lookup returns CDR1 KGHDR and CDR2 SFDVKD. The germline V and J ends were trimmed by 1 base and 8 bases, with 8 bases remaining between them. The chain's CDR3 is CATSDFGGDEQFF. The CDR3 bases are TGTGCCACCAGTGATTTTGGAGGAGATGAGCAGTTCTTC.

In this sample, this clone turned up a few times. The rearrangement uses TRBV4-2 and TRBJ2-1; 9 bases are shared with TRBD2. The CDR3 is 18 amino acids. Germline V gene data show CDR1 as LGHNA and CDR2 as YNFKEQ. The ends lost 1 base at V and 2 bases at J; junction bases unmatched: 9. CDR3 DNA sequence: TGTGCCAGCAGCCAAGGAGGGGCGGGAGGGCCTACCTACAATGAGCAGTTCTTC. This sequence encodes CASSQGGAGGPTYNEQFF.

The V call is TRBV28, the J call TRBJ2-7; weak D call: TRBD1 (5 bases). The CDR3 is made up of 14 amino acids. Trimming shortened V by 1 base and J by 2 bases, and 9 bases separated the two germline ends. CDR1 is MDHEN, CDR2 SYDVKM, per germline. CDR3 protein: CASSLYARAYEQYF. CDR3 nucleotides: TGTGCCAGCAGTTTATATGCCAGGGCCTACGAGCAGTACTTC.

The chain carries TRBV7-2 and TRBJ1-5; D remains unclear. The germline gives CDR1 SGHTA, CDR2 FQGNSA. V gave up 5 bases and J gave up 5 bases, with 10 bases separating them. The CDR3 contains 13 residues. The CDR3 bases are TGTGCCAGCAGCCGACGGGTTGATCAGCCCCAGCATTTT. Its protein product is CASSRRVDQPQHF.

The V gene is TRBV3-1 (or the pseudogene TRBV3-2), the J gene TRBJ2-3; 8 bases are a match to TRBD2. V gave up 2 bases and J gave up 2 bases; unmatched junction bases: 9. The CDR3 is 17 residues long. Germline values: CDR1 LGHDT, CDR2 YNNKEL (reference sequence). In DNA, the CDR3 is TGTGCCAGCAGCCAACCCGGCACGGGAGGGCACACAGATACGCAGTATTTT. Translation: CASSQPGTGGHTDTQYF.